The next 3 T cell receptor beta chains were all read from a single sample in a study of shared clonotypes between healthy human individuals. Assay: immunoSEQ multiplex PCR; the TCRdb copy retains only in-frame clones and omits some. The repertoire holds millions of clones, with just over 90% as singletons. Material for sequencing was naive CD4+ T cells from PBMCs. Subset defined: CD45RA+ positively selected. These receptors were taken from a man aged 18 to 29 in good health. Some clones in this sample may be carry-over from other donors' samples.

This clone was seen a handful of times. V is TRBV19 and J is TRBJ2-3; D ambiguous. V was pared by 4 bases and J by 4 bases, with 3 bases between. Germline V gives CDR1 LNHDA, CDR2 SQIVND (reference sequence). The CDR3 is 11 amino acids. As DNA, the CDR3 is TGTGCCAGTAGTACGGCAGATACGCAGTATTTT. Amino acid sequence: CASSTADTQYF. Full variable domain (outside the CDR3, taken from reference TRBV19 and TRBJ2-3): DGGITQSPKYLFRKEGQNVTLSCEQNLNHDAMYWYRQDPGQGLRLIYYSQIVNDFQKGDIAEGYSVSREKKESFPLTVTSAQKNPTAFYLCASSTADTQYFGPGTRLTVL.

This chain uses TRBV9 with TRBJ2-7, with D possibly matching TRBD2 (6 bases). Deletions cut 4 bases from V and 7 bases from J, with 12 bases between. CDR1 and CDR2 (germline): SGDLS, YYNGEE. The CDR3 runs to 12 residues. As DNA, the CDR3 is TGTGCCAGCAGCCCAGGTGGGGGGGAGCAGTACTTC. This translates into CASSPGGGEQYF.

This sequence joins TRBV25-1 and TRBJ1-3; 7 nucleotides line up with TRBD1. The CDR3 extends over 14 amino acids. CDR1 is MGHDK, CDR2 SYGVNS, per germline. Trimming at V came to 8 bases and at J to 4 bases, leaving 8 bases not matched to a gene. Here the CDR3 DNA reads TGTGCCAGCCATGGACAGGTCCCCGGAAACACCATATATTTT. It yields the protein CASHGQVPGNTIYF.